This section outlines one TCR beta chain sequence together with its context. Its target is not known. The data derive from a study of cytomegalovirus exposure and HLA in healthy donors. Study-level points and caveats: 164 TCR beta chains were listed as cytomegalovirus-associated. The finding came from a later analysis; first-cohort TCR clusters tended to co-occur in the approximately 120 validation repertoires. In vitro experiments confirmed that a few CMV-associated chains were specific for CMV antigens. Some public TCRs appeared in many individuals, while most sequences were rare.

The junction had 3 bases not matched to a gene; V was cut back by 0 bases and J by 3 bases. The length of the CDR3 is 15 residues. Germline V gene lookup returns CDR1 SGDLS and CDR2 YYNGEE. Sequencing was performed with immunoSEQ multiplex PCR; in TCRdb, only in-frame clones are kept and a portion is missing. The repertoire holds approximately 170,000 clones, 85% seen once, with roughly 15% in the top ten. Sequenced input: PBMCs. This TCR derives from a man between 18 and 29 years old in good health and CMV-seropositive. The rearrangement uses TRBV9 and TRBJ2-3, with 8 bases fitting TRBD1. The CDR3, as DNA: TGTGCCAGCAGCGTAGGGACAGGGTCAACAGATACGCAGTATTTT. Translated: CASSVGTGSTDTQYF.